This TCR beta chain was recorded in a study of blood T cells in healthy people across ages. Findings and limits, study-wide: No conclusive comparison of naive versus antigen-experienced cells was possible with unsorted PBMCs. Across the age range, TCR beta diversity per million T cells fell in a roughly linear way. More naive CD4+ cells and higher diversity marked long-lived donors relative to aged donors.

This clonotype was observed many times. Antigen unknown. The second PCR ran 7 to 11 cycles with a sample-barcoded 5' primer and J-beta primers. The template-switch adaptor, which had 12 random nucleotides, put a tag on each cDNA molecule. In TCRdb, the 5' RACE reads were re-called with MiXCR into one record per CDR3 protein. The data contain about a million distinct CDR3 sequences, around two fifths of them singletons. Germline V gene sequence: CDR1 SQVTM, CDR2 ANQGSEA. This CDR3 is built from 14 residues. V was shortened by 2 bases and J by 5 bases, with 14 bases between the two germline ends. The V and J genes are TRBV29-1 and TRBJ2-3; no firm D call. Input material: blood. The TCR originated in a man younger than 35 in good health. Written as DNA, the CDR3 is TGCAGCGTTGAATCCCCGCTCAACAGAGATACGCAGTATTTT. Amino acid sequence: CSVESPLNRDTQYF.